Shown below are 8 T cell receptor beta chains from a single sample sequenced in a study of blood T cell repertoires in COVID-19. Using immunoSEQ multiplex PCR, the repertoire was profiled, and TCRdb retains in-frame clones only, with some absent. The sample contains roughly 83,000 clones, around 86% of which appear only once. Sample: peripheral blood. Receptors originate from a man between 50 and 59 years old with active COVID-19.

This clone has a handful of counts. Other DNA sequences in this sample translate to the same CDR3. V is TRBV3-1 (or the pseudogene TRBV3-2) and J is TRBJ2-7; D unresolved. Trimming took 1 base from V and 0 from J, leaving 7 bases between them. CDR1 and CDR2 from the germline V gene are LGHDT and YNNKEL (reference sequence). This CDR3 is 14 amino acids long. The DNA of the CDR3 is TGTGCCAGCAGCCAAGTCTTCAGCTCCTACGAGCAGTACTTC. It yields the protein CASSQVFSSYEQYF.

The chain has TRBV6-5 and TRBJ2-5, with a weak D call TRBD2 (6 bases). This CDR3 contains 14 residues. V dropped 6 bases and J dropped 3 bases, with 14 bases sitting between them. Germline values: CDR1 MNHEY, CDR2 SVGAGI. CDR3 in amino acids: CASRRGLQKETQYF. CDR3 in DNA: TGTGCCAGCAGACGGGGGTTACAGAAAGAGACCCAGTACTTC.

The chain links TRBV24-1 to TRBJ2-1; D is perhaps TRBD1 (5 bases). The CDR3 covers 16 residues. Trimming cost V 4 bases and J 0 bases, with 12 bases left between them. Germline CDR1 reads KGHDR; CDR2 reads SFDVKD. For the CDR3, the DNA is TGTGCCACCAGTGACCCGACAGAGAGCTCCTACAATGAGCAGTTCTTC. Translated, it gives CATSDPTESSYNEQFF.

This chain joins TRBV2 and TRBJ2-2; 9 bases are shared with TRBD2. Germline CDR1 reads SNHLY; CDR2 reads FYNNEI. CDR3 length equals 16 residues. V lost 9 bases, J lost 4 bases, and 12 bases stayed unmatched. The CDR3 region has the DNA TGTGCCAGTGACGGCGGGGGGGCCCTGAGCACCGGGGAGCTGTTTTTT. Translating gives CASDGGGALSTGELFF.

This clone occurred once. CDR3 residues: CASSQDTGETPNEKLFF. The CDR3 region has the DNA TGCGCCAGCAGCCAAGACACAGGGGAAACGCCTAATGAAAAACTGTTTTTT. This chain links TRBV4-3 with TRBJ1-4, with 7 bases fitting TRBD1. The V gene end was trimmed by 0 bases and the J gene end by 3 bases; junction bases not matched to a gene: 7. This CDR3 is built from 17 residues. Germline V CDR1 and CDR2: LGHNA, YSLEER.

The table lists this clone with a few counts. The chain links TRBV30 to TRBJ2-7; tentative D call: TRBD1 (5 bases). CDR1 GTSNPN and CDR2 SVGIG come from the germline V gene (reference sequence). The germline V and J ends were trimmed by 2 bases and 4 bases, with 9 bases remaining between them. This CDR3 is built from 12 residues. The chain's CDR3 is CAWSSNRYEQYF. CDR3 DNA: TGTGCCTGGAGTTCAAACAGGTACGAGCAGTACTTC.

J is TRBJ1-2 and V is TRBV4-2; a weak D match, TRBD1 (5 bases). V was pared by 0 bases and J by 8 bases, with 10 bases between. This CDR3 has 13 amino acids. From germline, CDR1 is LGHNA and CDR2 YNFKEQ. The CDR3: CASSQDGGEGYTF. Here the CDR3 DNA reads TGTGCCAGCAGCCAAGATGGGGGGGAAGGCTACACCTTC.

The rearrangement links TRBV28 to TRBJ2-7; no clear D. V was shortened by 3 bases and J by 3 bases, with 3 bases between the two germline ends. CDR1 and CDR2 from the germline V gene are MDHEN and SYDVKM. This CDR3 spans 11 amino acids. CDR3 sequence: CASSFLYEQYF. CDR3 sequence (DNA): TGTGCCAGCAGTTTTCTCTACGAGCAGTACTTC.